The 13 T cell receptor beta chains listed next were all sequenced from one sample in a study of shared clonotypes between healthy human individuals. Assay used: immunoSEQ multiplex PCR; TCRdb lists only in-frame clones, some missing. The table includes 2.3 million or so clones, approximately 93% detected once. Sequenced sample: naive CD4+ T cells from PBMCs. Specified subset: CD45RA+ positively selected. Receptors originate from a man between 18 and 35 years old in good health. Some clones in this sample may be carry-over from other donors' samples.

This rearrangement joins TRBV7-5 to TRBJ2-7; whether TRBD1, the table's D call, matches the DNA was not checked. TRBV7-5 is deemed a pseudogene. This CDR3 has 16 amino acids. CDR3 sequence reads: CARSPPYRGVSYEQYF. CDR3 sequence (DNA): TGTGCCAGAAGCCCTCCTTACAGGGGTGTATCCTACGAGCAGTACTTC.

This chain joins TRBV28 and TRBJ1-2, with 8 nucleotides matching TRBD1. This CDR3 is 15 amino acids long. The trim removed 9 bases at V and 2 bases at J, leaving 11 bases unmatched. Germline lookup yields CDR1 MDHEN and CDR2 SYDVKM. As DNA, the CDR3 is TGTGCCAGTGAGGAGCGAACAGGGGGGAACTATGGCTACACCTTC. Amino acid sequence: CASEERTGGNYGYTF.

The chain combines TRBV11-2 with TRBJ2-2, with TRBD2 matching 11 bases. Germline V gives CDR1 SGHAT, CDR2 FQNNGV. V shed 3 bases and J 5 bases; nucleotides not matched to a gene: 5. The length of the CDR3 is 16 residues. CDR3 bases: TGTGCCAGCAGCTTTATAGCGGGAGGGGGGACCGGGGAGCTGTTTTTT. As protein: CASSFIAGGGTGELFF.

The chain uses TRBV6-5 and TRBJ2-1, with 9 nucleotides matching TRBD2. Germline V CDR1 and CDR2: MNHEY, SVGAGI. V was clipped by 2 bases and J by 5 bases; unmatched bases: 7. There are 16 residues in the CDR3. Here the CDR3 DNA reads TGTGCCAGCAGTTACAGTAGCGGGAGACCCAACAATGAGCAGTTCTTC. Protein sequence: CASSYSSGRPNNEQFF.

As to this clone: The identical CDR3 is also encoded by other nucleotide sequences in the sample. The rearrangement uses TRBV28 and TRBJ2-7; 7 bases line up with TRBD2. After removal of 3 bases from V and 1 base from J, the junction contained 3 bases not matched to a gene. The CDR3 consists of 14 residues. Per the germline V gene, CDR1 is MDHEN and CDR2 is SYDVKM. The CDR3 DNA reads as TGTGCCAGCAGTTTTTCCGGGAGGTCCTACGAGCAGTACTTC. Translating it yields CASSFSGRSYEQYF.

The sample holds one count of this clone. The chain uses TRBV11-2 and TRBJ2-2; 10 positions agree with TRBD2. CDR3 length: 17 amino acids. V gave up 3 bases and J gave up 6 bases; unmatched junction bases: 10. Germline V gene data show CDR1 as SGHAT and CDR2 as FQNNGV. CDR3 amino acids: CASSFRSIAGGAGELFF. As DNA, the CDR3 is TGTGCCAGCAGCTTTAGGTCTATAGCGGGAGGTGCCGGGGAGCTGTTTTTT.

The chain links TRBV9 to TRBJ2-1; D is possibly TRBD1 or TRBD2 (5 bases each). The length of the CDR3 is 12 residues. Germline V gene data show CDR1 as SGDLS and CDR2 as YYNGEE. Trimming removed 0 bases at V and 9 bases at J, with 7 bases between. The CDR3 is CASSVAGTEQFF. The CDR3 coding sequence is TGTGCCAGCAGCGTAGCTGGGACTGAGCAGTTCTTC.

This clone was detected once. The chain recombines TRBV18 with TRBJ2-7; D gene uncertain. The germline V gene encodes CDR1 KGHSH and CDR2 LQKENI. Trimming took 4 bases from V and 6 from J, leaving 13 bases between them. The CDR3 contains 13 residues. As DNA, the CDR3 is TGTGCCAGCTCACTACTCGACCGTTCCGAGCAGTACTTC. It specifies CASSLLDRSEQYF.

This sequence joins TRBV19 and TRBJ2-6; D unresolved. CDR3 length: 15 amino acids. Deletions cut 3 bases from V and 2 bases from J, with 8 bases between. From germline, CDR1 is LNHDA and CDR2 SQIVND (reference sequence). The chain's CDR3 is CASSISQTGANVLTF. The CDR3 DNA follows: TGTGCCAGTAGTATCTCGCAAACTGGGGCCAACGTCCTGACTTTC.

The V and J genes are TRBV7-2 and TRBJ2-7, with D maybe TRBD1 (6 bases). Trimming pared 1 base from V and 7 bases from J, leaving 14 bases between. Germline V CDR1 and CDR2: SGHTA, FQGNSA. The CDR3 has 14 residues. This chain's CDR3 is CASSLGQGSAEQYF. The DNA for the CDR3 is TGTGCCAGCAGCTTAGGTCAGGGGTCAGCAGAGCAGTACTTC. The whole variable domain, remainder taken from reference TRBV7-2 and TRBJ2-7, is GAGVSQSPSNKVTEKGKDVELRCDPISGHTALYWYRQSLGQGLEFLIYFQGNSAPDKSGLPSDRFSAERTGGSVSTLTIQRTQQEDSAVYLCASSLGQGSAEQYFGPGTRLTVT.

The J gene is TRBJ1-1, the V gene TRBV30; possibly TRBD1 for D (5 bases). This CDR3 has 11 amino acids. Germline V gives CDR1 GTSNPN, CDR2 SVGIG (reference sequence). The CDR3 loop reads CGSGMNTEAFF. As DNA, the CDR3 is TGTGGGTCAGGGATGAACACTGAAGCTTTCTTT.

This chain links TRBV7-6 with TRBJ2-5; 9 bases fit TRBD1. The CDR3 has 17 amino acids. Germline CDR1 is SGHVS and CDR2 is FNYEAQ. V gave up 2 bases and J gave up 5 bases; unmatched junction bases: 12. CDR3 in amino acids: CASSLSLRTGDFETQYF. CDR3 in DNA: TGTGCCAGCAGCTTATCACTTAGGACAGGGGATTTTGAGACCCAGTACTTC.

The chain carries TRBV19 and TRBJ1-1; D is uncertain. V gave up 5 bases and J gave up 0 bases, with 7 bases separating them. Germline CDR1 is LNHDA and CDR2 is SQIVND (reference sequence). The CDR3 has 13 amino acids. The CDR3 loop reads CASSVGMNTEAFF. CDR3 DNA sequence: TGTGCCAGTAGTGTAGGGATGAACACTGAAGCTTTCTTT.